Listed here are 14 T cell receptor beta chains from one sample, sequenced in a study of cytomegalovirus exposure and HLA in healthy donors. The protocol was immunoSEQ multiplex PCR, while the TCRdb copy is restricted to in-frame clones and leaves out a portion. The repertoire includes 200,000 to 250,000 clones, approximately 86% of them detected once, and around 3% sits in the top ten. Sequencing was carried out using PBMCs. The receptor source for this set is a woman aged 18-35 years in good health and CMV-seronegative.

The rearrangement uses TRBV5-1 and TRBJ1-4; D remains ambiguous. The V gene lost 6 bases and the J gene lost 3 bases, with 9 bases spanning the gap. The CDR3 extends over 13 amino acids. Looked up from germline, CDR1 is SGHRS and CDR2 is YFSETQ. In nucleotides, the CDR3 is TGCGCCAGCACCAAGCCTCCTAATGAAAAACTGTTTTTT. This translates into CASTKPPNEKLFF.

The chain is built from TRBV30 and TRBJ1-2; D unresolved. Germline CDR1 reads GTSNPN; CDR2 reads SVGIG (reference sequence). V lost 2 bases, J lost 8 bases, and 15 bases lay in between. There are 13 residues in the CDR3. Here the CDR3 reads CAWSQASPEGYTF. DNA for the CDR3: TGTGCCTGGAGTCAGGCCAGTCCCGAGGGCTACACCTTC. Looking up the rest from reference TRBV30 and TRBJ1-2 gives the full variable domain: SQTIHQWPATLVQPVGSPLSLECTVEGTSNPNLYWYRQAAGRGLQLLFYSVGIGQISSEVPQNLSASRPQDRQFILSSKKLLLSDSGFYLCAWSQASPEGYTFGSGTRLTVV.

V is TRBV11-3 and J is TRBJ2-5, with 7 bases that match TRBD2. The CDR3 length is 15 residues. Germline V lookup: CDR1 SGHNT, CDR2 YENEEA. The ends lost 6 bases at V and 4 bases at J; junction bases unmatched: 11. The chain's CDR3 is CASSFSGTTGETQYF. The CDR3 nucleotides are TGTGCCAGCAGTTTCAGCGGGACCACCGGAGAGACCCAGTACTTC.

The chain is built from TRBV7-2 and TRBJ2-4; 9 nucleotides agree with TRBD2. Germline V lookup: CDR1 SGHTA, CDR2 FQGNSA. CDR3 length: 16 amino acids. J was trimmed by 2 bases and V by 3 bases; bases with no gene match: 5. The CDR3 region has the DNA TGTGCCAGCAGCTTTAGCGGGAGTGAGACCAAAAACATTCAGTACTTC. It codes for CASSFSGSETKNIQYF.

The CDR3 spells CASSLRGGRSTEAFF. The DNA for the CDR3 is TGTGCCAGCAGTTTAAGAGGGGGAAGGAGCACTGAAGCTTTCTTT. The V and J genes are TRBV27 and TRBJ1-1; a weak D match, TRBD1 (6 bases). The CDR3 is 15 residues long. Germline CDR1 reads MNHEY; CDR2 reads SMNVEV (reference sequence). V was cut by 2 bases and J by 4 bases, with 14 bases left in between.

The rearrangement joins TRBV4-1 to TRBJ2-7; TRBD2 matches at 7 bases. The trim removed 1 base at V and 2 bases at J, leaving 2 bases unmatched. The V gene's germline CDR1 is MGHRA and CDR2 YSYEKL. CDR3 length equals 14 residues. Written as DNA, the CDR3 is TGCGCCAGCAGCCAAGGCGCGGGGGCCTACGAGCAGTACTTC. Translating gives CASSQGAGAYEQYF.

CDR3 protein: CASSLAEGLAYSYEQYF. In DNA form, the CDR3 reads TGTGCCAGCAGCTTGGCTGAGGGACTAGCGTACTCCTACGAGCAGTACTTC. The chain joins TRBV7-2 to TRBJ2-7; 10 positions match TRBD2. J lost 0 bases, V lost 3 bases, and 8 bases had no gene match. Germline-derived CDR1 and CDR2 are SGHTA and FQGNSA. The CDR3 consists of 17 residues.

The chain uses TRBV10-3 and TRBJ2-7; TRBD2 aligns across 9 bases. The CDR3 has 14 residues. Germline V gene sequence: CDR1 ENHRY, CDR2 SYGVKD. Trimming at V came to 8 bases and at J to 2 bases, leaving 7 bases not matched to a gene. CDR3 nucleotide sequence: TGTGCCATCTCCGGGACTAGCAAGACCTACGAGCAGTACTTC. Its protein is CAISGTSKTYEQYF.

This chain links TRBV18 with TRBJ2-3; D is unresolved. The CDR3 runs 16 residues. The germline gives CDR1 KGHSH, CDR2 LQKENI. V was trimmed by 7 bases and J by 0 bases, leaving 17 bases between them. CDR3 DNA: TGTGCCAGCTTGGCACAGCCCTTGGGTAGCACAGATACGCAGTATTTT. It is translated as CASLAQPLGSTDTQYF.

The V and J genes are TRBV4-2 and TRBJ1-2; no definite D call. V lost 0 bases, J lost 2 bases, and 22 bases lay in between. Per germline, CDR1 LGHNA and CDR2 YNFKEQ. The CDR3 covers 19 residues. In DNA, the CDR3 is TGTGCCAGCAGCCAAGAAGGTGGTAGTGGGCAGTTCTCCAACTATGGCTACACCTTC. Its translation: CASSQEGGSGQFSNYGYTF.

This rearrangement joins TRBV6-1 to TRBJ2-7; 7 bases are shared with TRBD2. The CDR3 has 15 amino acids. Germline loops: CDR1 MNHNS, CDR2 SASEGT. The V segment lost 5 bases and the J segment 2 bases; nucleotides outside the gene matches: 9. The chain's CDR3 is CASSSRTRKPYEQYF. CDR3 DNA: TGTGCCAGCAGTTCCAGGACTAGGAAGCCCTACGAGCAGTACTTC.

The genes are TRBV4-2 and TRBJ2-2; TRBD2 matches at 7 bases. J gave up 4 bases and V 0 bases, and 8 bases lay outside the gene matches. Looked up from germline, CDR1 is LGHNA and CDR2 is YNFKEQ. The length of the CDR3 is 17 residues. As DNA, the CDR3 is TGTGCCAGCAGCCAAGATAATGGAGCGGGGCCCACCGGGGAGCTGTTTTTT. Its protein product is CASSQDNGAGPTGELFF.

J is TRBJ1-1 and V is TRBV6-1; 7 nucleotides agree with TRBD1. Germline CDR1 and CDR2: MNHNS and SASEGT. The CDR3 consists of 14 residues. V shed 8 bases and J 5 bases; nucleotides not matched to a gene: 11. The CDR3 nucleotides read TGTGCCAGCGGAGAGGAGGCAGGGGGGACTGAAGCTTTCTTT. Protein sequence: CASGEEAGGTEAFF.

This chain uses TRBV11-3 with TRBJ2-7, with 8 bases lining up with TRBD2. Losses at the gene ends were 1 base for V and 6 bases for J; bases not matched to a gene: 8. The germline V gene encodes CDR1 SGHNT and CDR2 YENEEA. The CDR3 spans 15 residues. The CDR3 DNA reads TGTGCCAGCAGCTTAGTAGGCGGGAGGTGGGGCGAGCAGTACTTC. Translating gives CASSLVGGRWGEQYF.